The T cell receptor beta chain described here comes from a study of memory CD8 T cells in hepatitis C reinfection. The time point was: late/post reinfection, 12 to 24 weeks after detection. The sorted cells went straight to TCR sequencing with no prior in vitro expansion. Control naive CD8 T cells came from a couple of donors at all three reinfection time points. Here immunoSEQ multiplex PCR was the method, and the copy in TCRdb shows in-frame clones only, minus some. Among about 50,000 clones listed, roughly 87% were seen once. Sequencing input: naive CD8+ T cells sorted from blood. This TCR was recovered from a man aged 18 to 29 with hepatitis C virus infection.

CDR3 residues: CASSVRDSYEQYF. CDR3 in DNA: TGTGCCAGCAGTGTCCGGGACAGTTACGAGCAGTACTTC. This chain connects TRBV28 to TRBJ2-7; TRBD1 matches at 7 bases. V lost 5 bases to trimming and J lost 4 bases; unmatched junction nucleotides: 5. Germline CDR1 MDHEN, CDR2 SYDVKM. This CDR3 is 13 amino acids long.